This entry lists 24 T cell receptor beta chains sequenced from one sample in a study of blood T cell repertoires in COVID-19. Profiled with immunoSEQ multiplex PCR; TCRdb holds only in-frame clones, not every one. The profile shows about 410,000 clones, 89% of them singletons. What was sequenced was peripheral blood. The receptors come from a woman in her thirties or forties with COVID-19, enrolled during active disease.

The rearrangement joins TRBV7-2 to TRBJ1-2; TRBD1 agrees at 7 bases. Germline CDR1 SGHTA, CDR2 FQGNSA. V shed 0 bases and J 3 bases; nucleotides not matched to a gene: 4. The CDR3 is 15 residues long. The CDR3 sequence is CASSLAGTEDYGYTF. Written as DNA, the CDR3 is TGTGCCAGCAGCTTAGCCGGGACAGAGGACTATGGCTACACCTTC.

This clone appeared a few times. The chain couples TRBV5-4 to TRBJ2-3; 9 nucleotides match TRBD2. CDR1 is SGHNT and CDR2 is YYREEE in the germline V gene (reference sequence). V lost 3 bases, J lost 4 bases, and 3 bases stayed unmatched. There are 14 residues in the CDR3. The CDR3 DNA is TGTGCCAGCAGCTCGGGACTAGCCCCAGATACGCAGTATTTT. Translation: CASSSGLAPDTQYF.

This CDR3 is CASRDLAGDQPQHF. CDR3 DNA sequence: TGTGCCAGCAGGGATTTGGCAGGGGATCAGCCCCAGCATTTT. This chain joins TRBV28 and TRBJ1-5; the D gene is possibly TRBD1 (6 bases). The CDR3 is 14 amino acids. The germline V gene has CDR1 MDHEN and CDR2 SYDVKM. Between the trimmed V and J ends, which lost 6 bases and 5 bases, there was a span of 14 bases. The full variable domain, rest sourced from reference TRBV28 and TRBJ1-5, is DVKVTQSSRYLVKRTGEKVFLECVQDMDHENMFWYRQDPGLGLRLIYFSYDVKMKEKGDIPEGYSVSREKKERFSLILESASTNQTSMYLCASRDLAGDQPQHFGDGTRLSIL.

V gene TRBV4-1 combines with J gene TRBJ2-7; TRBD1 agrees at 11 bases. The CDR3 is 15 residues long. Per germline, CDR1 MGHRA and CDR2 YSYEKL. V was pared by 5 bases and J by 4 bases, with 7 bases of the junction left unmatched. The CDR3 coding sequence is TGCGCCAGCAGCACCCGGACAGGGGGCATTTACGAGCAGTACTTC. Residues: CASSTRTGGIYEQYF.

CDR3 DNA: TGCGCCAGCAGCTTGATGAGGAGGGACACCGGGGAGCTGTTTTTT. Translated, it gives CASSLMRRDTGELFF. This chain uses TRBV5-1 with TRBJ2-2; D is perhaps TRBD2 (6 bases). Germline lookup yields CDR1 SGHRS and CDR2 YFSETQ. The V end lost 1 base, the J end lost 3 bases, and 10 bases lay between the germline ends. The CDR3 extends over 15 amino acids.

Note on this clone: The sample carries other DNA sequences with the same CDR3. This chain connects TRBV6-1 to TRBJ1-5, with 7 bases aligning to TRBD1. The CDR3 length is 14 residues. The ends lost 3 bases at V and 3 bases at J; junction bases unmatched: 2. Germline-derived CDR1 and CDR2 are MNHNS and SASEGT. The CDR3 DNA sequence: TGTGCCAGCAGTGAGGGACAGTCCAATCAGCCCCAGCATTTT. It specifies CASSEGQSNQPQHF.

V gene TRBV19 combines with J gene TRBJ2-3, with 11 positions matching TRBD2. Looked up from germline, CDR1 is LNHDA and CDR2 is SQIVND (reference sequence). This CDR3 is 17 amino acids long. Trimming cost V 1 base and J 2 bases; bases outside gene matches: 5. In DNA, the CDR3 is TGTGCCAGTAGTATAGGGGCTAGCGGGGGGTACACAGATACGCAGTATTTT. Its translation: CASSIGASGGYTDTQYF.

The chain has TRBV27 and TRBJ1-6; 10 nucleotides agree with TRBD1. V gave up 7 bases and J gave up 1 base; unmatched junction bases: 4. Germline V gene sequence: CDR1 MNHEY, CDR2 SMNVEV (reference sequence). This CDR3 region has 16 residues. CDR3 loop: CASTGTGVSYNSPLHF. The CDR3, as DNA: TGTGCCAGCACCGGGACAGGGGTGTCCTATAATTCACCCCTCCACTTT.

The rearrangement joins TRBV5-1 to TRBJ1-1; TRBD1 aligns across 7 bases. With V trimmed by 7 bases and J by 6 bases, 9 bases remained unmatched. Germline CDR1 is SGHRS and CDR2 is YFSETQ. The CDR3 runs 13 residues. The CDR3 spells CASSQGQGAEAFF. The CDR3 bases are TGCGCCAGCTCTCAGGGGCAGGGGGCTGAAGCTTTCTTT.

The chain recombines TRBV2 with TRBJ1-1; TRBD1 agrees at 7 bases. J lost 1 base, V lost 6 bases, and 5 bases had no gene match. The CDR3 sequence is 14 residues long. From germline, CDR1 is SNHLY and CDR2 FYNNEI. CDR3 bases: TGTGCCAGCAGGGACCGGACAGGGAACACTGAAGCTTTCTTT. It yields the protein CASRDRTGNTEAFF.

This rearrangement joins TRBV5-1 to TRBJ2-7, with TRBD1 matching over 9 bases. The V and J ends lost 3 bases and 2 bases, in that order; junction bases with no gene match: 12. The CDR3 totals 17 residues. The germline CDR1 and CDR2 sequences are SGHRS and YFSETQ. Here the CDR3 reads CASSSPPGQGPTYEQYF. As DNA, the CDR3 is TGCGCCAGCAGCTCTCCCCCGGGACAGGGACCGACCTACGAGCAGTACTTC.

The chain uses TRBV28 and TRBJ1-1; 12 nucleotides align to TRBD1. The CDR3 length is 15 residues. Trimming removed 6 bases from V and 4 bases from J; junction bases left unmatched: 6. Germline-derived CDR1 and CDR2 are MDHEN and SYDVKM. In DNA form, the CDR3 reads TGTGCCAGCAGGGGGACAGGGGGCGTCGGCACTGAAGCTTTCTTT. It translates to CASRGTGGVGTEAFF.

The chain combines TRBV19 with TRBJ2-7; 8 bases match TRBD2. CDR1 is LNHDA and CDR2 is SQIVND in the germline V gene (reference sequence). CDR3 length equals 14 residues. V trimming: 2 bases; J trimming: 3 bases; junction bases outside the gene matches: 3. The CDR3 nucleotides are TGTGCCAGTAGTATAAGCGGGAGTGTCTACGAGCAGTACTTC. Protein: CASSISGSVYEQYF.

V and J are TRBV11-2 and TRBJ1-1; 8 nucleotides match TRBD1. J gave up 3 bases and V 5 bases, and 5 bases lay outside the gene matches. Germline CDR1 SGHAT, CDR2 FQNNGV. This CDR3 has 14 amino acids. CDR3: CASSRDRMYTEAFF. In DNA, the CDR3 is TGTGCCAGCAGCCGGGACAGGATGTACACTGAAGCTTTCTTT.

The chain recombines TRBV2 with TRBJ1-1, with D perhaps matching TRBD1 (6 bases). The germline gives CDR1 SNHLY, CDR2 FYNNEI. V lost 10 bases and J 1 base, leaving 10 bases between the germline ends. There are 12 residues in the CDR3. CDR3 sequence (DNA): TGTGCCATTATACAGGGGAACACTGAAGCTTTCTTT. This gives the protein CAIIQGNTEAFF.

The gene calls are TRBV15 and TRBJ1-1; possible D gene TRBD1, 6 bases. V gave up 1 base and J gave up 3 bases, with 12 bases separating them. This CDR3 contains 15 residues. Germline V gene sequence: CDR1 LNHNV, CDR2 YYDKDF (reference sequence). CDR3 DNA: TGTGCCACCAGCAGAGTGCGCGAGGGGGACACTGAAGCTTTCTTT. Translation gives CATSRVREGDTEAFF. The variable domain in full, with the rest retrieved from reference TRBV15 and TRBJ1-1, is DAMVIQNPRYQVTQFGKPVTLSCSQTLNHNVMYWYQQKSSQAPKLLFHYYDKDFNNEADTPDNFQSRRPNTSFCFLDIRSPGLGDTAMYLCATSRVREGDTEAFFGQGTRLTVV.

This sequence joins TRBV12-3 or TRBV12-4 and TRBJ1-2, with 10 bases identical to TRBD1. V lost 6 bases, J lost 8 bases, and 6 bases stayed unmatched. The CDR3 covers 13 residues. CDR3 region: CASSRGTGEGYTF. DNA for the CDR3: TGTGCCAGCAGCCGCGGGACAGGGGAGGGCTACACCTTC.

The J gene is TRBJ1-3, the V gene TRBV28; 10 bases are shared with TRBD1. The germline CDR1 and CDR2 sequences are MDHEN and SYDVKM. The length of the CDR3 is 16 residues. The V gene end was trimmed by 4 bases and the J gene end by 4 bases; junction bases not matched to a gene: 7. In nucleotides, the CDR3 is TGTGCCAGCAGTTCCAGACAGGGGGCGCTGGGAAACACCATATATTTT. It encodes CASSSRQGALGNTIYF.

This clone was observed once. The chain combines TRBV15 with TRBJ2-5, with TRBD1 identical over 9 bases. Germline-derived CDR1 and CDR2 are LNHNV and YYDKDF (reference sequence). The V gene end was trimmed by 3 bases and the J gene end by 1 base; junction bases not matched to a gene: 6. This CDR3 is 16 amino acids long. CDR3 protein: CATSRGDREGQETQYF. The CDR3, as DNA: TGTGCCACCAGCAGGGGGGACAGGGAGGGCCAAGAGACCCAGTACTTC.

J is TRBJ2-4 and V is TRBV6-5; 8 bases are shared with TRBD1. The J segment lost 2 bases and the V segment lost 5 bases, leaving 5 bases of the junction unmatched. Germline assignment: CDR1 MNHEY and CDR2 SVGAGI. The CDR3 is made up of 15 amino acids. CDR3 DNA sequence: TGTGCCAGCAGTCTTGGACAGGGCCCCAAAAACATTCAGTACTTC. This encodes CASSLGQGPKNIQYF.

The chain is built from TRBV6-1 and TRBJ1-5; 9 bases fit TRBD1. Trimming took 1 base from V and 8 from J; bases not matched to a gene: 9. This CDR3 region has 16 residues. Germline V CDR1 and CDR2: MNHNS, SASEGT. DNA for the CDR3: TGTGCCAGCAGTGAAGGTTTGGACAGGGGCTGGAAGCCCCAGCATTTT. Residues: CASSEGLDRGWKPQHF.

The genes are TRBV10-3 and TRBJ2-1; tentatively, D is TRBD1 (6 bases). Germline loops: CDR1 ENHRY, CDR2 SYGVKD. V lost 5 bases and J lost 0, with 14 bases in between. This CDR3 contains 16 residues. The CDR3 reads CAISRYRTDSYNEQFF. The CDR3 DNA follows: TGTGCCATCAGTAGATACCGGACAGACTCCTACAATGAGCAGTTCTTC.

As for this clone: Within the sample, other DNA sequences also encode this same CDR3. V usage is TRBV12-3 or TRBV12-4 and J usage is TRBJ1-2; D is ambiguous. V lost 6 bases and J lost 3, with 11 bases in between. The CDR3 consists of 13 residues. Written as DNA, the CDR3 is TGTGCCAGCAGCCCGGGTGGTTACTATGGCTACACCTTC. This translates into CASSPGGYYGYTF.

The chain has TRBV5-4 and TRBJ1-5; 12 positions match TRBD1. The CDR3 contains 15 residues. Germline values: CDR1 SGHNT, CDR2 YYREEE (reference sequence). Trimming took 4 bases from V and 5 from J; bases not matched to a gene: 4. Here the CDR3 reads CASSPGQGAHQPQHF. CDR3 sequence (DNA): TGTGCCAGCAGCCCGGGACAGGGGGCCCATCAGCCCCAGCATTTT.